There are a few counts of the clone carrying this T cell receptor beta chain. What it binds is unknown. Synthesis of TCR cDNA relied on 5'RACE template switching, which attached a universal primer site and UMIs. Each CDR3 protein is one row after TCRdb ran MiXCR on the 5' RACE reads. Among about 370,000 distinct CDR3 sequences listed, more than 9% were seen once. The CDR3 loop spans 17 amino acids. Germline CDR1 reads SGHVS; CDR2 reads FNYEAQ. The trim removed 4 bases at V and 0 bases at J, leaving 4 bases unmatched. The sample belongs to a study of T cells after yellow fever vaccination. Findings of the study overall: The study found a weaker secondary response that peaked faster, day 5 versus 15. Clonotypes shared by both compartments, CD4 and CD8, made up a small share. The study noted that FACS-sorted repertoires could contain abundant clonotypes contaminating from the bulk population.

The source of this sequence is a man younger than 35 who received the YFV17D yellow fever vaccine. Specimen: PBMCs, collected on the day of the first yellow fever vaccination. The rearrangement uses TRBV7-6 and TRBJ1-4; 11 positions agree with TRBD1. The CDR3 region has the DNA TGTGCCAGCAGCTCGGGACAGGGGGAGACAACTAATGAAAAACTGTTTTTT. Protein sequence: CASSSGQGETTNEKLFF.